The 29 T cell receptor beta chains presented below share a single source sample, sequenced in a study of somatic mutations in cytotoxic T cells in rheumatoid arthritis. Produced via immunoSEQ multiplex PCR; TCRdb's table is partial and in-frame only. The data show about 9,200 clones, with over 75% seen just once and more than 35% held by the top ten. The sample taken for sequencing was CD8+ T cells sorted from blood. The receptor set was obtained from an adult with rheumatoid arthritis.

The chain couples TRBV9 to TRBJ2-7, with TRBD2 identical over 10 bases. The CDR3 has 15 residues. In germline, CDR1 is SGDLS, CDR2 YYNGEE. The V gene end was trimmed by 5 bases and the J gene end by 5 bases; junction bases not matched to a gene: 10. CDR3 bases: TGTGCCAGCAGTGAAAGCGGGAGGGTCTTGGACGAGCAGTACTTC. This codes for CASSESGRVLDEQYF.

The V call is TRBV7-9, the J call TRBJ2-1; TRBD1 aligns across 7 bases. This CDR3 is 16 amino acids long. The ends lost 3 bases at V and 8 bases at J; junction bases unmatched: 13. Germline lookup yields CDR1 SEHNR and CDR2 FQNEAQ (reference sequence). CDR3 in amino acids: CASSFEGAFGLDEQFF. The CDR3 nucleotides are TGTGCCAGCAGCTTCGAGGGGGCATTTGGGTTAGATGAGCAGTTCTTC.

The chain is built from TRBV10-3 and TRBJ2-3; 8 bases agree with TRBD1. The ends lost 5 bases at V and 3 bases at J; junction bases unmatched: 4. The CDR3 runs 14 residues. Germline CDR1 is ENHRY and CDR2 is SYGVKD. The CDR3: CAISLTGATDTQYF. CDR3 DNA: TGTGCCATCAGTTTGACAGGGGCGACAGATACGCAGTATTTT.

This clone was counted once. This chain uses TRBV29-1 with TRBJ2-2; 8 positions agree with TRBD1. The germline V gene encodes CDR1 SQVTM and CDR2 ANQGSEA. The CDR3 covers 14 residues. V shed 3 bases and J 7 bases; nucleotides not matched to a gene: 7. DNA for the CDR3: TGCAGCGTTGAGCAGGGGGCACAGGGCGGGGAGCTGTTTTTT. This codes for CSVEQGAQGGELFF.

The chain recombines TRBV5-1 with TRBJ2-3, with 11 bases lining up with TRBD2. The CDR3 has 16 residues. The V gene end was trimmed by 4 bases and the J gene end by 4 bases; junction bases not matched to a gene: 8. Germline V gene sequence: CDR1 SGHRS, CDR2 YFSETQ. Here the CDR3 DNA reads TGCGCCAGCAGCCCCCGTACTAGCGGGAGTTCAGATACGCAGTATTTT. Translated: CASSPRTSGSSDTQYF.

In nucleotides, the CDR3 is TGTGCCAGCAGCTTGGGGCTAGCGGAGGAGCTGTTTTTT. Protein product: CASSLGLAEELFF. The rearrangement links TRBV5-4 to TRBJ2-2, with 7 bases aligning to TRBD2. The CDR3 has 13 residues. Germline V gene data show CDR1 as SGHNT and CDR2 as YYREEE (reference sequence). V shed 0 bases, J shed 10 bases, and the junction held 3 bases outside the gene matches.

The J gene is TRBJ2-6, the V gene TRBV5-5; tentatively, D is TRBD2 (6 bases). V lost 4 bases and J lost 0, with 11 bases in between. Germline CDR1 SGHKS, CDR2 YYEKEE (reference sequence). This CDR3 spans 16 amino acids. DNA for the CDR3: TGTGCCAGCAGCCCGGGACTGTTCTCTGGGGCCAACGTCCTGACTTTC. Its translation is CASSPGLFSGANVLTF.

This clone was counted between two and nine times. This chain uses TRBV4-2 with TRBJ1-1; the D is unclear. V lost 1 base and J 3 bases, leaving 6 bases between the germline ends. The germline gives CDR1 LGHNA, CDR2 YNFKEQ. This CDR3 region has 13 residues. CDR3 protein: CASSQGPYTEAFF. The CDR3 nucleotides read TGTGCCAGCAGCCAAGGGCCGTACACTGAAGCTTTCTTT.

This chain connects TRBV27 to TRBJ1-1; no firm D call. The CDR3 covers 14 residues. With 0 bases removed from V and 1 base from J, the gap between germline ends came to 6 bases. CDR1 is MNHEY, CDR2 SMNVEV, per germline (reference sequence). CDR3 coding DNA: TGTGCCAGCAGTTTATCGTTCGGGAACACTGAAGCTTTCTTT. Translation: CASSLSFGNTEAFF.

The rearrangement uses TRBV27 and TRBJ1-1, with no clear D. Germline-derived CDR1 and CDR2 are MNHEY and SMNVEV (reference sequence). The V and J ends lost 2 bases and 1 base respectively, with 11 bases between them. The CDR3 length is 15 residues. The CDR3 DNA reads TGTGCCAGCAGTTTAGCCGGACGGGGGAACACTGAAGCTTTCTTT. It yields the protein CASSLAGRGNTEAFF.

In its sample, this clone was seen a few times. The chain links TRBV5-1 to TRBJ2-7; D is unclear. V lost 0 bases and J 7 bases, leaving 14 bases between the germline ends. This CDR3 has 14 amino acids. Per germline, CDR1 SGHRS and CDR2 YFSETQ. This chain's CDR3 is CASSLAARAREQYF. CDR3 in DNA: TGCGCCAGCAGCTTGGCCGCACGGGCAAGGGAGCAGTACTTC.

The gene calls are TRBV4-3 and TRBJ2-1, with TRBD2 matching 7 bases. The CDR3 loop spans 16 amino acids. CDR1 is LGHNA, CDR2 YSLEER, per germline. The J segment lost 8 bases and the V segment lost 4 bases, leaving 14 bases of the junction unmatched. In DNA, the CDR3 is TGCGCCAGCAGCCCCTCGGGAGGCACGGGCGGGGATGAGCAGTTCTTC. Translated: CASSPSGGTGGDEQFF.

The chain combines TRBV28 with TRBJ2-7; 11 bases agree with TRBD2. The CDR3 contains 14 residues. Germline V lookup: CDR1 MDHEN, CDR2 SYDVKM. Unmatched junction bases numbered 6, after V lost 8 bases and J lost 3 bases. The CDR3 DNA reads as TGTGCCAGCCAGGGACTAGCGGCTGACTACGAGCAGTACTTC. Its translation: CASQGLAADYEQYF.

The V and J genes are TRBV2 and TRBJ2-7; 9 nucleotides line up with TRBD2. V trimming: 2 bases; J trimming: 5 bases; junction bases outside the gene matches: 4. CDR1 is SNHLY and CDR2 is FYNNEI in the germline V gene. The CDR3 runs to 14 residues. In DNA, the CDR3 is TGTGCCAGCAGTGAATGGACTAGCGTGGACGAGCAGTACTTC. The encoded protein is CASSEWTSVDEQYF.

Only a few counts were recorded for this clone. This chain joins TRBV9 and TRBJ2-1; D unresolved. Looked up from germline, CDR1 is SGDLS and CDR2 is YYNGEE. Trimming shortened V by 4 bases and J by 6 bases, and 17 bases separated the two germline ends. The CDR3 contains 15 residues. For the CDR3, the DNA is TGTGCCAGCAGCCCGGACCTCGGGTGGTTCAATGAGCAGTTCTTC. Its protein is CASSPDLGWFNEQFF.

The J gene is TRBJ1-2, the V gene TRBV11-2; D is ambiguous. V was pared by 5 bases and J by 5 bases, with 18 bases between. CDR3 size: 15 residues. CDR1 and CDR2 (germline): SGHAT, FQNNGV. The CDR3 DNA follows: TGTGCCAGCAGCGTCATCACCGGCCCGGGATATGGCTACACCTTC. It codes for CASSVITGPGYGYTF.

The V and J genes are TRBV30 and TRBJ2-2; 8 positions agree with TRBD2. The V gene's germline CDR1 is GTSNPN and CDR2 SVGIG (reference sequence). Trimming cost V 5 bases and J 3 bases; bases outside gene matches: 8. The CDR3 contains 15 residues. The CDR3 DNA sequence: TGTGCCTGGCAAAACGGGAGGGAGGACACCGGGGAGCTGTTTTTT. This codes for CAWQNGREDTGELFF.

The gene calls are TRBV2 and TRBJ1-1; 8 bases line up with TRBD1. This CDR3 has 14 amino acids. Germline V lookup: CDR1 SNHLY, CDR2 FYNNEI. Unmatched junction bases numbered 4, after V lost 1 base and J lost 6 bases. Here the CDR3 reads CASSEGRTGSEAFF. Here the CDR3 DNA reads TGTGCCAGCAGTGAAGGCCGGACAGGGTCTGAAGCTTTCTTT.

This clone was found a few times. The genes are TRBV10-2 and TRBJ2-1; 8 bases match TRBD2. The J segment lost 9 bases and the V segment lost 4 bases, leaving 5 bases of the junction unmatched. The CDR3 is 13 residues long. Germline V gene sequence: CDR1 WSHSY, CDR2 SAAADI. The CDR3 sequence: CASSAGGPGEQFF. The CDR3 nucleotides read TGCGCCAGCAGTGCGGGAGGGCCAGGTGAGCAGTTCTTC.

This clone appeared once. The V and J genes are TRBV10-3 and TRBJ2-5; possibly TRBD1 for D (6 bases). Trimming left V 3 bases short and J 5 bases short, with 19 bases between. Germline V lookup: CDR1 ENHRY, CDR2 SYGVKD. The CDR3 has 16 amino acids. CDR3 sequence reads: CAISDPGTSDRETQYF. For the CDR3, the DNA is TGTGCCATCAGTGATCCTGGGACATCGGATAGGGAGACCCAGTACTTC.

The CDR3: CASSQGGSNNQPQHF. The CDR3 DNA is TGTGCCAGCAGCCAAGGAGGGTCTAACAATCAGCCCCAGCATTTT. V and J are TRBV14 and TRBJ1-5; D is unresolved. The germline gives CDR1 SGHDN, CDR2 FVKESK. Between the trimmed V and J ends, which lost 1 base and 3 bases, there was a span of 10 bases. The CDR3 has 15 amino acids.

The rearrangement uses TRBV27 and TRBJ1-3, with a weak D call TRBD1 (5 bases). Trimming removed 6 bases from V and 4 bases from J, with 13 bases in between. From germline, CDR1 is MNHEY and CDR2 SMNVEV (reference sequence). The CDR3 contains 14 residues. The CDR3 region is CASRGAGYGNTIYF. DNA for the CDR3: TGTGCCAGCAGAGGGGCAGGGTACGGAAACACCATATATTTT.

The chain combines TRBV7-8 with TRBJ2-1, with 7 bases lining up with TRBD2. V trimming: 3 bases; J trimming: 9 bases; junction bases outside the gene matches: 2. The CDR3 spans 12 residues. Looked up from germline, CDR1 is SGHVS and CDR2 is FQNEAQ. The CDR3 bases are TGTGCCAGCAGCTTGGGAGGGCTTGAGCAGTTCTTC. It translates to CASSLGGLEQFF. Variable domain in full (rest from reference TRBV7-8 and TRBJ2-1): GAGVSQSPRYKVAKRGQDVALRCDPISGHVSLFWYQQALGQGPEFLTYFQNEAQLDKSGLPSDRFFAERPEGSVSTLKIQRTQQEDSAVYLCASSLGGLEQFFGPGTRLTVL.

The chain recombines TRBV11-2 with TRBJ2-7, with D uncertain. CDR1 and CDR2 from the germline V gene are SGHAT and FQNNGV. The ends were cut back, 5 bases at V and 7 bases at J, with 18 bases in the middle. CDR3 length: 14 amino acids. Here the CDR3 DNA reads TGTGCCAGCAGCCCCGGACGGATTGCTGTGGAGCAGTACTTC. It translates to CASSPGRIAVEQYF.

The chain joins TRBV7-9 to TRBJ1-1; D gene unclear. This CDR3 comprises 12 residues. Germline assignment: CDR1 SEHNR and CDR2 FQNEAQ (reference sequence). V was pared by 5 bases and J by 4 bases, with 8 bases between. The CDR3 bases are TGTGCCAGCAGCCCTCGACTCACTGAAGCTTTCTTT. Protein: CASSPRLTEAFF. The complete variable domain, with remaining parts taken from reference TRBV7-9 and TRBJ1-1, reads DTGVSQNPRHKITKRGQNVTFRCDPISEHNRLYWYRQTLGQGPEFLTYFQNEAQLEKSRLLSDRFSAERPKGSFSTLEIQRTEQGDSAMYLCASSPRLTEAFFGQGTRLTVV.

The chain couples TRBV19 to TRBJ2-2; 12 nucleotides agree with TRBD2. Germline lookup yields CDR1 LNHDA and CDR2 SQIVND (reference sequence). V shed 7 bases, J shed 4 bases, and the junction held 4 bases outside the gene matches. The CDR3 loop spans 15 amino acids. The DNA for the CDR3 is TGTGCCAGTACTCCGACTAGCGGGGGCACCGGGGAGCTGTTTTTT. Translation: CASTPTSGGTGELFF.

This clone was detected once. V is TRBV10-3 and J is TRBJ1-1, with 9 nucleotides matching TRBD1. After removal of 6 bases from V and 10 bases from J, the junction contained 3 bases not matched to a gene. The CDR3 has 11 residues. CDR1 and CDR2 from the germline V gene are ENHRY and SYGVKD. The CDR3: CAIRQGAAAFF. The CDR3 DNA is TGTGCCATCAGACAGGGGGCTGCAGCTTTCTTT.

The chain has TRBV28 and TRBJ1-1; no definite D call. CDR3 length: 13 residues. V was trimmed by 6 bases and J by 1 base, leaving 9 bases between them. Germline CDR1 and CDR2: MDHEN and SYDVKM. Written as DNA, the CDR3 is TGTGCCAGCAGCTATACCGAGAACACTGAAGCTTTCTTT. It translates to CASSYTENTEAFF.

The CDR3 sequence: CASSRQGRWDTEAFF. The CDR3 DNA reads as TGTGCCAGTAGTCGGCAGGGTAGGTGGGACACTGAAGCTTTCTTT. The chain joins TRBV19 to TRBJ1-1, with a weak D call TRBD1 (5 bases). The germline gives CDR1 LNHDA, CDR2 SQIVND (reference sequence). The CDR3 has 15 residues. V lost 5 bases, J lost 3 bases, and 16 bases lay in between.